The 17 T cell receptor beta chains below were found in one sample sequenced in a study of blood T cell repertoires in COVID-19 (dated by TCRdb to between 2020 and 2021). Library generation was performed with the immunoSEQ multiplex PCR assay. What TCRdb holds here is the immuneACCESS table cut down to in-frame rearrangements. Part of the clones is not present; checked against another copy, under half of the missing clones reflect an unresolved V gene, and the others are unexplained. The sample table contains about 160,000 clones; only one count was recorded for about 93% of them. The ten most abundant clones make up approximately 4.6% of the sample. Sequencing was performed on peripheral blood. These receptors were collected from a woman between 50 and 59 years old with acute or convalescent COVID-19.

The chain joins TRBV30 to TRBJ2-6; a weak D match, TRBD2 (6 bases). The germline CDR1 and CDR2 sequences are GTSNPN and SVGIG (reference sequence). V gave up 5 bases and J gave up 0 bases, with 11 bases separating them. The length of the CDR3 is 15 residues. The CDR3 nucleotides are TGTGCCTGGGGGGAGGCCTCCTCTGGGGCCAACGTCCTGACTTTC. It yields the protein CAWGEASSGANVLTF.

A single count supports this clone. The chain recombines TRBV27 with TRBJ2-3; no reliable D call. This CDR3 has 13 residues. Germline CDR1 is MNHEY and CDR2 is SMNVEV (reference sequence). Trimming removed 5 bases at V and 0 bases at J, with 6 bases between. Here the CDR3 reads CASSPGSTDTQYF. The CDR3 region has the DNA TGTGCCAGCAGTCCGGGTAGCACAGATACGCAGTATTTT.

The V and J genes are TRBV15 and TRBJ2-4; the D gene is possibly TRBD1 (6 bases). CDR3 length: 14 amino acids. V lost 5 bases to trimming and J lost 6 bases, with 14 bases between them. Per the germline V gene, CDR1 is LNHNV and CDR2 is YYDKDF (reference sequence). CDR3 bases: TGTGCCACCAGCGGAAGAGGGGGTATAAACATTCAGTACTTC. Its protein product is CATSGRGGINIQYF.

This sequence joins TRBV3-1 (or the pseudogene TRBV3-2) and TRBJ1-2; 10 positions agree with TRBD1. Germline V gives CDR1 LGHDT, CDR2 YNNKEL (reference sequence). Unmatched junction bases numbered 7, after V lost 1 base and J lost 8 bases. This CDR3 spans 15 amino acids. CDR3 in amino acids: CASSQGQGAISGYTF. Written as DNA, the CDR3 is TGTGCCAGCAGCCAAGGACAGGGGGCAATATCCGGCTACACCTTC.

The chain joins TRBV28 to TRBJ1-1, with D perhaps TRBD1 (5 bases). Germline lookup yields CDR1 MDHEN and CDR2 SYDVKM. Trimming left V 9 bases short and J 4 bases short, with 15 bases between. The CDR3 runs to 13 residues. This CDR3 is CASISGVVTEAFF. In nucleotides, the CDR3 is TGTGCCAGTATCTCGGGGGTGGTCACTGAAGCTTTCTTT.

The genes are TRBV7-9 and TRBJ1-2; TRBD1 matches 7 bases. This CDR3 spans 12 amino acids. The germline V gene has CDR1 SEHNR and CDR2 FQNEAQ (reference sequence). V was clipped by 4 bases and J by 8 bases; unmatched bases: 4. The CDR3 reads CASSWDRMGYTF. The CDR3 coding sequence is TGTGCCAGCAGCTGGGACAGAATGGGCTACACCTTC.

The chain employs TRBV3-1 (or the pseudogene TRBV3-2) and TRBJ1-5, with 12 bases matching TRBD1. Unmatched junction bases numbered 6, after V lost 4 bases and J lost 2 bases. This CDR3 has 17 amino acids. Germline-derived CDR1 and CDR2 are LGHDT and YNNKEL (reference sequence). The CDR3 nucleotides are TGTGCCAGCAGCCCCGGGACAGGGGGCTTTCGCAATCAGCCCCAGCATTTT. Translation gives CASSPGTGGFRNQPQHF.

The V gene is TRBV10-3, the J gene TRBJ2-2; maybe TRBD2 (7 bases). The V end lost 6 bases, the J end lost 2 bases, and 16 bases lay between the germline ends. The CDR3 contains 16 residues. Germline lookup yields CDR1 ENHRY and CDR2 SYGVKD. This CDR3 is CAISDRGGDNTGELFF. In DNA form, the CDR3 reads TGTGCCATCAGCGATCGAGGGGGGGACAACACCGGGGAGCTGTTTTTT.

CDR3 DNA: TGTGCCAGCAGCTTAGATCCGGGGGGGGCGGTCGGGGAGCTGTTTTTT. Protein product: CASSLDPGGAVGELFF. The genes are TRBV7-8 and TRBJ2-2; 8 bases are a match to TRBD2. The CDR3 has 16 amino acids. In germline, CDR1 is SGHVS, CDR2 FQNEAQ. The J segment lost 7 bases and the V segment lost 1 base, leaving 8 bases of the junction unmatched.

The rearrangement joins TRBV7-9 to TRBJ1-5; 9 positions agree with TRBD1. This CDR3 is 16 amino acids long. Germline V gives CDR1 SEHNR, CDR2 FQNEAQ (reference sequence). The V and J ends lost 4 bases and 2 bases, in that order; junction bases with no gene match: 6. The CDR3 bases are TGTGCCAGCAGCTCCGGGACAGGGTTCGGCAATCAGCCCCAGCATTTT. This encodes CASSSGTGFGNQPQHF.

This clone was observed a few times. This rearrangement joins TRBV11-1 to TRBJ2-4, with 7 bases lining up with TRBD2. After removal of 0 bases from V and 7 bases from J, the junction contained 0 bases not matched to a gene. CDR3 length: 13 amino acids. Germline V gene data show CDR1 as SGHAT and CDR2 as FQDESV (reference sequence). The CDR3, as DNA: TGTGCCAGCAGCTTAGCGGGAGGGAACATTCAGTACTTC. Translated: CASSLAGGNIQYF.

The V and J genes are TRBV5-6 and TRBJ2-5; 13 bases are shared with TRBD2. This CDR3 has 14 residues. With 4 bases clipped from V and 5 bases from J, the junction kept 2 bases outside the gene matches. Germline V gives CDR1 SGHDT, CDR2 YYEEEE. CDR3 residues: CASSTGLAGETQYF. The DNA for the CDR3 is TGTGCCAGCAGCACGGGACTAGCGGGGGAGACCCAGTACTTC.

The chain couples TRBV6-5 to TRBJ1-2; possible D gene TRBD1, 6 bases. Trimming cost V 3 bases and J 8 bases, with 19 bases left between them. The CDR3 is 15 amino acids. Germline V lookup: CDR1 MNHEY, CDR2 SVGAGI. This CDR3 is CASSYAGTSPVGYTF. CDR3 bases: TGTGCCAGCAGTTATGCTGGGACAAGCCCCGTCGGCTACACCTTC.

CDR3 residues: CASSQTGLDQPQHF. CDR3 coding DNA: TGTGCCAGCAGCCAAACAGGGTTAGATCAGCCCCAGCATTTT. The V and J genes are TRBV25-1 and TRBJ1-5; D perhaps matches TRBD1 (6 bases). In germline, CDR1 is MGHDK, CDR2 SYGVNS. This CDR3 region has 14 residues. V dropped 6 bases and J dropped 5 bases, with 14 bases sitting between them.

The chain links TRBV29-1 to TRBJ2-3; D remains unclear. The CDR3 runs to 15 residues. Trimming shortened V by 6 bases and J by 0 bases, and 16 bases separated the two germline ends. CDR1 is SQVTM and CDR2 is ANQGSEA in the germline V gene. The CDR3 region is CSVPQRTASTDTQYF. The CDR3 bases are TGCAGCGTCCCCCAAAGAACAGCTAGCACAGATACGCAGTATTTT.

This clone was counted a single time. The rearrangement links TRBV5-1 to TRBJ1-4, with 8 bases aligning to TRBD1. The CDR3 has 16 amino acids. With 4 bases clipped from V and 0 bases from J, the junction kept 5 bases outside the gene matches. CDR1 and CDR2 (germline): SGHRS, YFSETQ. Here the CDR3 reads CASSPGTGATNEKLFF. CDR3 bases: TGCGCCAGCAGCCCCGGGACAGGAGCAACTAATGAAAAACTGTTTTTT.

This clone has just a few counts. The chain recombines TRBV7-2 with TRBJ2-2; TRBD1 matches 8 bases. The CDR3 has 17 residues. The ends lost 3 bases at V and 5 bases at J; junction bases unmatched: 11. The germline V gene has CDR1 SGHTA and CDR2 FQGNSA. The CDR3 sequence is CASSFTETGVVTGELFF. DNA for the CDR3: TGTGCCAGCAGCTTCACAGAGACAGGGGTGGTTACCGGGGAGCTGTTTTTT.